These 17 T cell receptor beta chains were all obtained from the same sample, sequenced in a study of blood T cell repertoires in COVID-19. Assay: immunoSEQ multiplex PCR; the TCRdb copy retains only in-frame clones and omits some. This table holds about 200,000 clones, around 83% found once. The specimen sequenced was peripheral blood. Receptor source: a woman over 75 with COVID-19, enrolled during active disease.

The V call is TRBV5-1, the J call TRBJ1-4; 10 nucleotides line up with TRBD1. Germline CDR1 reads SGHRS; CDR2 reads YFSETQ. The CDR3 is made up of 15 amino acids. The J segment lost 6 bases and the V segment lost 4 bases, leaving 6 bases of the junction unmatched. CDR3 sequence: CASSISGQGYEKLFF. As DNA, the CDR3 is TGCGCCAGCAGCATCTCGGGACAGGGGTATGAAAAACTGTTTTTT.

The V gene is TRBV7-9, the J gene TRBJ1-1; 8 bases are a match to TRBD1. The CDR3 is 17 amino acids. Losses at the gene ends were 1 base for V and 4 bases for J; bases not matched to a gene: 11. In germline, CDR1 is SEHNR, CDR2 FQNEAQ (reference sequence). CDR3 amino acids: CASSLGAGGRQGTEAFF. In nucleotides, the CDR3 is TGTGCCAGCAGCTTAGGGGCAGGGGGCCGTCAAGGCACTGAAGCTTTCTTT.

A single count supports this clone. The genes are TRBV5-6 and TRBJ1-5; the D gene is possibly TRBD1 (6 bases). The germline CDR1 and CDR2 sequences are SGHDT and YYEEEE. The germline V and J ends were trimmed by 0 bases and 2 bases, with 6 bases remaining between them. CDR3 length: 14 residues. The CDR3 is CASSLDRGNQPQHF. CDR3 in DNA: TGTGCCAGCAGCTTGGACAGGGGCAATCAGCCCCAGCATTTT.

The rearrangement uses TRBV10-1 and TRBJ1-1, with D possibly TRBD1 on 5 matching bases. The CDR3 is made up of 14 amino acids. CDR1 is WNHNN, CDR2 SYGVQD, per germline (reference sequence). V was cut by 5 bases and J by 3 bases, with 13 bases left in between. The CDR3 loop is CASSHGGADTEAFF. The CDR3 DNA reads TGCGCCAGCAGTCACGGGGGAGCGGACACTGAAGCTTTCTTT.

The chain joins TRBV6-6 to TRBJ1-5, with 7 bases lining up with TRBD1. CDR3 length equals 15 residues. Unmatched junction bases numbered 6, after V lost 5 bases and J lost 2 bases. Germline CDR1 is MNHNY and CDR2 is SVGAGI (reference sequence). CDR3 loop: CASSTQGKGNQPQHF. The CDR3 bases are TGTGCCAGCAGTACACAGGGGAAGGGCAATCAGCCCCAGCATTTT.

This clone was detected once. V and J are TRBV10-3 and TRBJ1-2; TRBD1 aligns across 9 bases. This CDR3 region has 15 residues. V lost 6 bases to trimming and J lost 9 bases; unmatched junction nucleotides: 14. CDR1 and CDR2 (germline): ENHRY, SYGVKD. The CDR3 reads CAISPGQGRGESYTF. CDR3 coding DNA: TGTGCCATCAGCCCGGGACAGGGAAGAGGAGAAAGCTACACCTTC.

The chain recombines TRBV6-5 with TRBJ2-5; possibly TRBD2 for D (6 bases). In germline, CDR1 is MNHEY, CDR2 SVGAGI. Trimming cost V 3 bases and J 1 base, with 12 bases left between them. The CDR3 extends over 15 amino acids. The CDR3 region has the DNA TGTGCCAGCAGTTATGGGCGGGGTATCCAAGAGACCCAGTACTTC. Encoded protein: CASSYGRGIQETQYF.

This rearrangement joins TRBV25-1 to TRBJ2-1; no definite D call. The germline CDR1 and CDR2 sequences are MGHDK and SYGVNS. Trimming removed 3 bases at V and 9 bases at J, with 12 bases between. The CDR3 runs 13 residues. Written as DNA, the CDR3 is TGTGCCAGCAGTGACCCAAACCGGTTTGAGCAGTTCTTC. Protein sequence: CASSDPNRFEQFF.

The chain combines TRBV5-4 with TRBJ1-4, with D possibly being TRBD1 (6 bases). The CDR3 sequence is 15 residues long. The V gene's germline CDR1 is SGHNT and CDR2 YYREEE (reference sequence). V dropped 5 bases and J dropped 3 bases, with 14 bases sitting between them. CDR3 residues: CASSKRGGSNEKLFF. The CDR3 bases are TGTGCCAGCAGTAAAAGAGGGGGATCTAATGAAAAACTGTTTTTT.

This rearrangement joins TRBV30 to TRBJ1-1; D call uncertain. Trimming shortened V by 5 bases and J by 10 bases, and 14 bases separated the two germline ends. The germline gives CDR1 GTSNPN, CDR2 SVGIG (reference sequence). The CDR3 extends over 11 amino acids. The CDR3 nucleotides read TGTGCCTGGGACCCCGGCCGGGGAGCTTTCTTT. As protein: CAWDPGRGAFF. Full variable domain (rest looked up from reference TRBV30 and TRBJ1-1): SQTIHQWPATLVQPVGSPLSLECTVEGTSNPNLYWYRQAAGRGLQLLFYSVGIGQISSEVPQNLSASRPQDRQFILSSKKLLLSDSGFYLCAWDPGRGAFFGQGTRLTVV.

The V call is TRBV30, the J call TRBJ1-5; D is possibly TRBD1 (6 bases). This CDR3 has 14 amino acids. V lost 2 bases, J lost 4 bases, and 12 bases lay in between. The germline V gene encodes CDR1 GTSNPN and CDR2 SVGIG (reference sequence). CDR3 in amino acids: CAWSTGGRNQPQHF. The CDR3 DNA follows: TGTGCCTGGAGTACTGGGGGCCGGAATCAGCCCCAGCATTTT. The variable domain in full, with the rest retrieved from reference TRBV30 and TRBJ1-5, is SQTIHQWPATLVQPVGSPLSLECTVEGTSNPNLYWYRQAAGRGLQLLFYSVGIGQISSEVPQNLSASRPQDRQFILSSKKLLLSDSGFYLCAWSTGGRNQPQHFGDGTRLSIL.

The chain carries TRBV7-3 and TRBJ2-6; D is uncertain. Germline loops: CDR1 SGHTA, CDR2 FQGTGA. The germline V and J ends were trimmed by 6 bases and 2 bases, with 5 bases remaining between them. CDR3 size: 13 residues. DNA for the CDR3: TGTGCCAGCAGACTGACTGGGGCCAACGTCCTGACTTTC. Protein product: CASRLTGANVLTF.

The chain links TRBV7-6 to TRBJ2-2, with TRBD1 matching 7 bases. There are 15 residues in the CDR3. V shed 3 bases and J 4 bases; nucleotides not matched to a gene: 5. Germline lookup yields CDR1 SGHVS and CDR2 FNYEAQ. CDR3 coding DNA: TGTGCCAGCAGCTTGGCCGGGACAGCCACCGGGGAGCTGTTTTTT. It specifies CASSLAGTATGELFF.

The CDR3 is CASSLRDRTHWEYF. CDR3 nucleotides: TGTGCCAGCAGTTTAAGGGACAGGACACACTGGGAGTACTTC. The rearrangement uses TRBV28 and TRBJ2-7; 8 bases fit TRBD1. Germline values: CDR1 MDHEN, CDR2 SYDVKM. The J segment lost 11 bases and the V segment lost 2 bases, leaving 11 bases of the junction unmatched. This CDR3 region has 14 residues. The whole variable domain, filled in from reference TRBV28 and TRBJ2-7, reads DVKVTQSSRYLVKRTGEKVFLECVQDMDHENMFWYRQDPGLGLRLIYFSYDVKMKEKGDIPEGYSVSREKKERFSLILESASTNQTSMYLCASSLRDRTHWEYFGPGTRLTVT.

This chain connects TRBV6-5 to TRBJ1-2; 10 bases map to TRBD1. This CDR3 has 13 residues. In germline, CDR1 is MNHEY, CDR2 SVGAGI. V lost 10 bases and J lost 4; bases outside the gene matches: 6. DNA for the CDR3: TGTGCCACGTGGACAGGGGGGGGCTATGGCTACACCTTC. This sequence encodes CATWTGGGYGYTF.

The rearrangement uses TRBV19 and TRBJ2-5; 11 bases align to TRBD2. V lost 9 bases to trimming and J lost 2 bases; unmatched junction nucleotides: 8. Germline CDR1 is LNHDA and CDR2 is SQIVND (reference sequence). The CDR3 covers 15 residues. DNA for the CDR3: TGTGCCAGCCGCCCGGGACTAGCGGTACAAGAGACCCAGTACTTC. Translating it yields CASRPGLAVQETQYF. The whole variable domain, filled in from reference TRBV19 and TRBJ2-5, reads DGGITQSPKYLFRKEGQNVTLSCEQNLNHDAMYWYRQDPGQGLRLIYYSQIVNDFQKGDIAEGYSVSREKKESFPLTVTSAQKNPTAFYLCASRPGLAVQETQYFGPGTRLLVL.

The V gene is TRBV5-1, the J gene TRBJ1-6, with 7 bases identical to TRBD1. From germline, CDR1 is SGHRS and CDR2 YFSETQ. The CDR3 loop spans 16 amino acids. Germline trimming cut 4 bases from V and 6 bases from J; bases unmatched to any gene: 10. The CDR3 DNA sequence: TGCGCCAGCAGCCTTGTTGCAGGGACAGCTAATTCACCCCTCCACTTT. Translated: CASSLVAGTANSPLHF.